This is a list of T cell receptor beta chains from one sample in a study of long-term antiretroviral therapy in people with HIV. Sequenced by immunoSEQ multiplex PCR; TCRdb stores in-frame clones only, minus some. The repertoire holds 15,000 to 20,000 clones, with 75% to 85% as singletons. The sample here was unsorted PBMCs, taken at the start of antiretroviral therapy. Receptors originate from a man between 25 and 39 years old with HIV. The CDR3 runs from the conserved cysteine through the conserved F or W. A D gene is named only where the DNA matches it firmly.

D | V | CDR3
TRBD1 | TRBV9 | CASSAEPGQNYEQYF
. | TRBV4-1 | CASSQDQWFSGNTIYF
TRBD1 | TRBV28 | CASRSGGTNTEAFF
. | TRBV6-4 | CASSDPHQPQHF
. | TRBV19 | CASSSVSNRPYGYTF
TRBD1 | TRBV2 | CASSNTGGASTDTQYF
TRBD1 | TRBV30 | CAWGRAGGPTDTQYF
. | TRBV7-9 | CASSFLQRGNEQFF
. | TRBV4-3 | CASSQDLYLQTYNEQFF
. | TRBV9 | CASSPMEENTQYF
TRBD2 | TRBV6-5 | CASRLATFGSGELFF
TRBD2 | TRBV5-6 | CASSLDLAGGLGETQYF
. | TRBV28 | CASLYSGGLNQPQHF
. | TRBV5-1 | CASSLDGSSGANVLTF
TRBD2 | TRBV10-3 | CAISPAGEKNIQYF
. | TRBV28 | CASIAGTISPLHF
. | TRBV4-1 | CASSQDLGGRRDYGYTF
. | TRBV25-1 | CASSEFLGGGMGYTF
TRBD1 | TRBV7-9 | CASSLLVPTGERDYGYTF
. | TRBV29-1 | CSVAHGSSYEQYF
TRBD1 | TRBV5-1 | CASSYGDGTGQYF
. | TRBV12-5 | CASGFRGRRRQGPTEQYF
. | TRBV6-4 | CASSPGGLSPLHF
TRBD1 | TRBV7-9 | CASSLTGGNQPQHF
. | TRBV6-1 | CASSWAYEQYF
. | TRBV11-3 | CASSLDGNTEAFF
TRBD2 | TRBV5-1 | CASSLVRGEDEQFF
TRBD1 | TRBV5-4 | CASGPGQAKETQYF
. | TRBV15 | CATSTGVMNTEAFF